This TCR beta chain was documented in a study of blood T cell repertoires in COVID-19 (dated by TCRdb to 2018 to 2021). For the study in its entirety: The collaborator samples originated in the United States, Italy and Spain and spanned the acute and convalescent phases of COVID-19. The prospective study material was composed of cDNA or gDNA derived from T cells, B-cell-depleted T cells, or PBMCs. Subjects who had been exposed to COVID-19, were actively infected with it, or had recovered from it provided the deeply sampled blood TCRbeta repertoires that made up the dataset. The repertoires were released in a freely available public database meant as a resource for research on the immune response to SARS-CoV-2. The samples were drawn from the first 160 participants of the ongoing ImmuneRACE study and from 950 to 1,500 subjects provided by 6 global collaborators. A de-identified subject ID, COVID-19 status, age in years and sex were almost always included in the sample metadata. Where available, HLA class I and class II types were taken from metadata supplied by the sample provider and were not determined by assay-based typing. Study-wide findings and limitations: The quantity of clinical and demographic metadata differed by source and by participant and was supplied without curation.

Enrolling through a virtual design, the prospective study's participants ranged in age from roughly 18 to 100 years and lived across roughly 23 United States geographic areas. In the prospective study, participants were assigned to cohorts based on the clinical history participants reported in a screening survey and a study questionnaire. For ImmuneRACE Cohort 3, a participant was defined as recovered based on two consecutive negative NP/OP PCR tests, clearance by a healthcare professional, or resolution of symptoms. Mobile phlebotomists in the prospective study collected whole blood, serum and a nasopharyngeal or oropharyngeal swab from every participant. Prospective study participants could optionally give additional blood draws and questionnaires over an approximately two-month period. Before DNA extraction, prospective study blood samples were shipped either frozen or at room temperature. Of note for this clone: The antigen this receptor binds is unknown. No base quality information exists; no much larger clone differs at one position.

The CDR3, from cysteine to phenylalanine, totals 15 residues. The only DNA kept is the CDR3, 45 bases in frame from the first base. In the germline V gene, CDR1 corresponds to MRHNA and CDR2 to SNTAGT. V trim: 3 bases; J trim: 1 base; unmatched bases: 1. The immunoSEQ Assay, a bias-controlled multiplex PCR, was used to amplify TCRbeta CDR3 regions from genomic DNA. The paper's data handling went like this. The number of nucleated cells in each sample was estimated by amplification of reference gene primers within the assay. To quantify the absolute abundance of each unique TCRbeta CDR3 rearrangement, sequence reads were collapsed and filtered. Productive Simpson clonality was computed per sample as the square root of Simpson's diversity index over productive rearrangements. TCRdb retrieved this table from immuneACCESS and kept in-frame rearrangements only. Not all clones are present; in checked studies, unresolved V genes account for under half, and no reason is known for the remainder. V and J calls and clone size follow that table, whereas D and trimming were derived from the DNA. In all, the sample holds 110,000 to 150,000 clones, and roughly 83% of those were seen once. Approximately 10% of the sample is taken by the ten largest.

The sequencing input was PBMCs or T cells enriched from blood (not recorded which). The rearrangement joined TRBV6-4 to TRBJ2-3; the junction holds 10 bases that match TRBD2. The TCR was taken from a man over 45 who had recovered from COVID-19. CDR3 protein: CASSETSGGTDTQYF. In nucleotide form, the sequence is TGTGCCAGCAGTGAAACTAGCGGGGGCACAGATACGCAGTATTTT.